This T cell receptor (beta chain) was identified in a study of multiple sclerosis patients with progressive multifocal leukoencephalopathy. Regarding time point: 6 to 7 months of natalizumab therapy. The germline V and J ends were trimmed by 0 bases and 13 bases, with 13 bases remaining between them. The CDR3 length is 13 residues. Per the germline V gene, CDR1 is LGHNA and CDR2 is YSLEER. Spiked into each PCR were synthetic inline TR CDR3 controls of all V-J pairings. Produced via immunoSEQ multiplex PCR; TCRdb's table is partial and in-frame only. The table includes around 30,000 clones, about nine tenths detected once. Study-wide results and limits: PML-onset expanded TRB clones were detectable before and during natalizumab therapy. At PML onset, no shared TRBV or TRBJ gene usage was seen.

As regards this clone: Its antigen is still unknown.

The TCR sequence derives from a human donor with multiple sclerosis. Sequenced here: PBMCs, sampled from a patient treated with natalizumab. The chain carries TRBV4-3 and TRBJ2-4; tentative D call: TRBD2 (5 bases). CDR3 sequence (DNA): TGCGCCAGCAGCCAAGATCGGACGGGAAGACAGTACTTC. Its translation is CASSQDRTGRQYF.